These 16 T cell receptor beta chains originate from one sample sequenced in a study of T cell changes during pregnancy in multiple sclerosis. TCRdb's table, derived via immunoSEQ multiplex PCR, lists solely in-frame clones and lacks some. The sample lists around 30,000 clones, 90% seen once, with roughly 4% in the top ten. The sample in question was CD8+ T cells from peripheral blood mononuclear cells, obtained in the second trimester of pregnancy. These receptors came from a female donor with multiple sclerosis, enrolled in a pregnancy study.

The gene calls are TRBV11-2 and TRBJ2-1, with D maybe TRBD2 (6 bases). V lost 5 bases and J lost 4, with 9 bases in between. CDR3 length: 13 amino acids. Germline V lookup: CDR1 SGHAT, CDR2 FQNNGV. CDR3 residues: CASSLGLYNEQFF. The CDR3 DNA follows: TGTGCCAGCAGCCTCGGACTATACAATGAGCAGTTCTTC.

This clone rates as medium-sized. CDR3 sequence: CASSLSIQVSEQYF. CDR3 DNA sequence: TGTGCCAGCAGCTTATCCATACAGGTTAGCGAGCAGTACTTC. The chain carries TRBV7-2 and TRBJ2-7, with D possibly TRBD1 on 5 matching bases. The length of the CDR3 is 14 residues. The germline gives CDR1 SGHTA, CDR2 FQGNSA. Deletions cut 2 bases from V and 6 bases from J, with 14 bases between. Based on the CDR3 plus reference TRBV7-2 and TRBJ2-7, the full variable domain is GAGVSQSPSNKVTEKGKDVELRCDPISGHTALYWYRQSLGQGLEFLIYFQGNSAPDKSGLPSDRFSAERTGGSVSTLTIQRTQQEDSAVYLCASSLSIQVSEQYFGPGTRLTVT.

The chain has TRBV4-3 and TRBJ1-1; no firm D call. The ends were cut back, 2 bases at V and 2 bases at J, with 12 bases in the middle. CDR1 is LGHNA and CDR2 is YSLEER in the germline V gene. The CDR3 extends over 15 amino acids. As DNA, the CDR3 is TGCGCCAGCAGCCAAAGAGGCGAGGGTAACACTGAAGCTTTCTTT. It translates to CASSQRGEGNTEAFF.

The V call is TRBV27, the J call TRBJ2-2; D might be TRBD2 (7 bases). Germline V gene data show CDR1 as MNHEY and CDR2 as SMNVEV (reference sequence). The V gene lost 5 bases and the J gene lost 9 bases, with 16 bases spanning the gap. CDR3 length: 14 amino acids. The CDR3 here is CASSPTAGARELFF. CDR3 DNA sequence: TGTGCCAGCAGTCCTACCGCGGGGGCCCGGGAGCTGTTTTTT.

The CDR3 DNA is TGTGCCAGCAGCTTAGCGATCCTAGCGGGAGATGACAATGAGCAGTTCTTC. Protein product: CASSLAILAGDDNEQFF. The genes are TRBV7-8 and TRBJ2-1; the match to TRBD2 covers 10 bases. Unmatched junction bases numbered 7, after V lost 0 bases and J lost 5 bases. The CDR3 is made up of 17 amino acids. The germline gives CDR1 SGHVS, CDR2 FQNEAQ.

CDR3 DNA sequence: TGTGCCAGCAGCAATATACTAGCGGGAGGTCCCGAGCAGTACTTC. Its protein is CASSNILAGGPEQYF. This chain joins TRBV13 and TRBJ2-7; 12 bases match TRBD2. Germline loops: CDR1 PRHDT, CDR2 FYEKMQ (reference sequence). The CDR3 runs to 15 residues. V dropped 5 bases and J dropped 6; count of bases not matched to a gene: 8. Full variable domain (remainder filled in from reference TRBV13 and TRBJ2-7): AAGVIQSPRHLIKEKRETATLKCYPIPRHDTVYWYQQGPGQDPQFLISFYEKMQSDKGSIPDRFSAQQFSDYHSELNMSSLELGDSALYFCASSNILAGGPEQYFGPGTRLTVT.

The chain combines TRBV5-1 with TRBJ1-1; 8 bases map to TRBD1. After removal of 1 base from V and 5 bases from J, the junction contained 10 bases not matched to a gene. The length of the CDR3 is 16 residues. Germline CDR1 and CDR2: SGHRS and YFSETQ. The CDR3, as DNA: TGCGCCAGCAGCTTGTATCAGGGGGCGCGAGAAACTGAAGCTTTCTTT. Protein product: CASSLYQGARETEAFF. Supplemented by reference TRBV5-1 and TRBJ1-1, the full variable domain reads KAGVTQTPRYLIKTRGQQVTLSCSPISGHRSVSWYQQTPGQGLQFLFEYFSETQRNKGNFPGRFSGRQFSNSRSEMNVSTLELGDSALYLCASSLYQGARETEAFFGQGTRLTVV.

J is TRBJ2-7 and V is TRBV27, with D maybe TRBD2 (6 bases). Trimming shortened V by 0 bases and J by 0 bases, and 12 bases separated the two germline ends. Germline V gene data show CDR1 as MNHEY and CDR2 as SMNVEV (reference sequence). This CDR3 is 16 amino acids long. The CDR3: CASSLSAGLRSYEQYF. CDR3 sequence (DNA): TGTGCCAGCAGTTTATCGGCGGGGCTTCGCTCCTACGAGCAGTACTTC.

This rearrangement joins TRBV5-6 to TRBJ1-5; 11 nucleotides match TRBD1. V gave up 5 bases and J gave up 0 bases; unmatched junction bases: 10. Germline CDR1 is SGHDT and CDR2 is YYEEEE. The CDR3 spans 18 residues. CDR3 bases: TGTGCCAGCAGTACGGGACAGGGGGTTATCTATAGCAATCAGCCCCAGCATTTT. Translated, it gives CASSTGQGVIYSNQPQHF.

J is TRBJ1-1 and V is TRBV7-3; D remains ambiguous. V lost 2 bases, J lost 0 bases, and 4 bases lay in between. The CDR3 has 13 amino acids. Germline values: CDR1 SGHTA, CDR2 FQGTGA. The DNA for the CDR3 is TGTGCCAGCAGCTTATCGGTGAACACTGAAGCTTTCTTT. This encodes CASSLSVNTEAFF.

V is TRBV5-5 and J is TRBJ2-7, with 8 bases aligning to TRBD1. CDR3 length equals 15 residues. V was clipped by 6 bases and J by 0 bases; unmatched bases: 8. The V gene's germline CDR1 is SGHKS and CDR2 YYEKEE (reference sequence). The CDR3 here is CASTLSGGGSYEQYF. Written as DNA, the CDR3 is TGTGCCAGCACCCTGTCAGGGGGCGGCTCCTACGAGCAGTACTTC.

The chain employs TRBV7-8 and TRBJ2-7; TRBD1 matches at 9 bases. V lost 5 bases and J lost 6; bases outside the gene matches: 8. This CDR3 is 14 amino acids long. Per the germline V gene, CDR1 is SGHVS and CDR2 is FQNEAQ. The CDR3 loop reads CASSLRTGVVEQYF. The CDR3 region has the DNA TGTGCCAGCAGCCTCAGGACAGGGGTGGTCGAGCAGTACTTC. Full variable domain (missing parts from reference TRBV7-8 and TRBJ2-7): GAGVSQSPRYKVAKRGQDVALRCDPISGHVSLFWYQQALGQGPEFLTYFQNEAQLDKSGLPSDRFFAERPEGSVSTLKIQRTQQEDSAVYLCASSLRTGVVEQYFGPGTRLTVT.

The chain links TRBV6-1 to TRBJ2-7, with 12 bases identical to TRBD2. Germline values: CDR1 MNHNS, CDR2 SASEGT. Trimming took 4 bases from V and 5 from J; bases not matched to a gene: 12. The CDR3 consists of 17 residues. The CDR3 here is CASSGPLAGGLLNEQYF. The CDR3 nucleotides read TGTGCCAGCAGTGGTCCTCTAGCGGGAGGGCTTTTGAACGAGCAGTACTTC.

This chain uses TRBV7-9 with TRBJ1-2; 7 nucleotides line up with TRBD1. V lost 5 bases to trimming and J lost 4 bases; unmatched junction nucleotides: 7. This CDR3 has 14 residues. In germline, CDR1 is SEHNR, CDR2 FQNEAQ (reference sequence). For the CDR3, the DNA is TGTGCCAGCAGCCCGGGACAGAACCCCTATGGCTACACCTTC. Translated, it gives CASSPGQNPYGYTF.

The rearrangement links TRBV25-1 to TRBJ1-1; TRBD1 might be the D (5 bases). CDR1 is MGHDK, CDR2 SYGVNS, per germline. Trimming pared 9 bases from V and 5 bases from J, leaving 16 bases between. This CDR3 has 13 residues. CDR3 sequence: CASLPGGGTEAFF. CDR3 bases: TGTGCCAGTCTCCCCGGGGGTGGGACTGAAGCTTTCTTT.

CDR3 coding DNA: TGCGCCAGCAGCCCCGGGACAGGGGGCACTGAAGCTTTCTTT. Protein product: CASSPGTGGTEAFF. This rearrangement joins TRBV4-3 to TRBJ1-1, with 11 bases identical to TRBD1. CDR3 length: 14 residues. The trim removed 4 bases at V and 4 bases at J, leaving 2 bases unmatched. Germline V lookup: CDR1 LGHNA, CDR2 YSLEER.